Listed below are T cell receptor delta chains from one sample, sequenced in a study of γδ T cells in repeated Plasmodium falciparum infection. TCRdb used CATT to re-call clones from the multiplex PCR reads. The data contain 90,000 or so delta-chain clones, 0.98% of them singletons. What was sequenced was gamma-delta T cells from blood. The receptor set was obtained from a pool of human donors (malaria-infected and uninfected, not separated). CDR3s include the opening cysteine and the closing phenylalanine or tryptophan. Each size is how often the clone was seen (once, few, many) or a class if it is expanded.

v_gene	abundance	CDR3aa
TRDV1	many	CALGELAVGVPYTDKLIF
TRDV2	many	CACDSLAGAHDKLIF
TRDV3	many	CAFKCLLIQTDKLIF
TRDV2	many	CACDTGLGDTVDKLIF
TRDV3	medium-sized	CAFIRPCRGYTDKLIF
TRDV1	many	CALGEFPSRGPTDKLIF
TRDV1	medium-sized	CALGERGGYRKADKLIF
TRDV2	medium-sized	CACDTKWGIRGLTAQLFF
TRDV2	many	CACDTIGGSHKLIF
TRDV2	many	CACDTLRSGVLGDTAGDKLIF